These 2 T cell receptor beta chains were sequenced from one sample in a study of cytomegalovirus exposure and HLA in healthy donors (dated by TCRdb to 2016 to 2017). The library was obtained by the immunoSEQ multiplex PCR assay. TCRdb carries this immuneACCESS record with in-frame sequences only. Its versions omit some clonotypes, under half of them owing to an unresolved V gene in the studies checked, with the rest unexplained. In this sample the table shows hundreds of thousands of clones, around 78% of which occur a single time. Of the sample, around 5.5% falls within the top ten clones. Sequenced input: PBMCs. These receptor sequences come from a young woman in good health and CMV-seronegative.

There are a few counts of this clone. Other DNA sequences in the sample encode the same CDR3. The chain is built from TRBV7-9 and TRBJ1-1, with D possibly being TRBD1 (5 bases). The CDR3 is made up of 13 amino acids. V gave up 1 base and J gave up 4 bases, with 7 bases separating them. Germline V gene lookup returns CDR1 SEHNR and CDR2 FQNEAQ (reference sequence). The CDR3 loop reads CASSLEGSTEAFF. CDR3 coding DNA: TGTGCCAGCAGCTTAGAGGGGAGCACTGAAGCTTTCTTT. Complete variable domain (other parts from reference TRBV7-9 and TRBJ1-1): DTGVSQNPRHKITKRGQNVTFRCDPISEHNRLYWYRQTLGQGPEFLTYFQNEAQLEKSRLLSDRFSAERPKGSFSTLEIQRTEQGDSAMYLCASSLEGSTEAFFGQGTRLTVV.

V usage is TRBV7-6 and J usage is TRBJ1-1; D ambiguous. This CDR3 comprises 13 residues. Trimming took off 5 bases at V and 8 bases at J, with 15 bases between the two ends. The V gene's germline CDR1 is SGHVS and CDR2 FNYEAQ. The CDR3 reads CASSPLLSGEAFF. The CDR3 nucleotides are TGTGCCAGCAGCCCCCTTTTATCCGGCGAAGCTTTCTTT. Full variable domain (missing parts from reference TRBV7-6 and TRBJ1-1): GAGVSQSPRYKVTKRGQDVALRCDPISGHVSLYWYRQALGQGPEFLTYFNYEAQQDKSGLPNDRFSAERPEGSISTLTIQRTEQRDSAMYRCASSPLLSGEAFFGQGTRLTVV.